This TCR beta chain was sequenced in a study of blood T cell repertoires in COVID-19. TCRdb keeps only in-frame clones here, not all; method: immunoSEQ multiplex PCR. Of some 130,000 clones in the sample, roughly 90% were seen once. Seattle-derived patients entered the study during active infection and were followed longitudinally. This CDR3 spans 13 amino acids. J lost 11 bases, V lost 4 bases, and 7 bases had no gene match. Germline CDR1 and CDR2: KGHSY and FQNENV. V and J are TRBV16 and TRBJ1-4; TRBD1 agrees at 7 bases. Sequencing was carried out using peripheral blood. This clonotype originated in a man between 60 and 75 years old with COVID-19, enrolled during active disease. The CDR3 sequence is CASSLMRGQKLFF. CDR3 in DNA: TGTGCCAGCAGCCTGATGAGGGGGCAGAAACTGTTTTTT.